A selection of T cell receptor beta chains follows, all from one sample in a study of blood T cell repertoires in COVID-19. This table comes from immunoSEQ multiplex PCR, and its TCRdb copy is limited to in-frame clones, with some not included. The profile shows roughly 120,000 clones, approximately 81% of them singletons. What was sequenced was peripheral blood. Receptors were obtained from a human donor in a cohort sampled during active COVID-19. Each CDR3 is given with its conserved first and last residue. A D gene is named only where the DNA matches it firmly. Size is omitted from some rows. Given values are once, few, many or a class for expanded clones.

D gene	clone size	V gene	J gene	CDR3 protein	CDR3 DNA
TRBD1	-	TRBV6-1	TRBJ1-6	CASSVGTSGQGASPLHF	TGTGCCAGCAGTGTTGGGACCTCAGGACAGGGGGCCTCACCCCTCCACTTT
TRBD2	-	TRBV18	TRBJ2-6	CASSPGGNSGANVLTF	TGTGCCAGCTCACCGGGGGGGAACTCTGGGGCCAACGTCCTGACTTTC
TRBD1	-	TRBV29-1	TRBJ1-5	CSVQDRDNQPQHF	TGCAGCGTTCAGGACAGGGACAATCAGCCCCAGCATTTT
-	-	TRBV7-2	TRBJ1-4	CASSPTATNEKLFF	TGTGCCAGCAGCCCTACTGCAACTAATGAAAAACTGTTTTTT
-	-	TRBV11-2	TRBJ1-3	CASSITGSSGNTIYF	TGTGCCAGCAGTATTACCGGTAGCTCTGGAAACACCATATATTTT
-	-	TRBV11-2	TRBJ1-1	CASSLDIGGTTEAFF	TGTGCCAGCAGCTTAGACATAGGGGGTACCACTGAAGCTTTCTTT
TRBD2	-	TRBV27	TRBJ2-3	CASSLSGLAGAGGKQYF	TGTGCCAGCAGTTTATCGGGGCTAGCGGGGGCCGGAGGGAAGCAGTATTTT
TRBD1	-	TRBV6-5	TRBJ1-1	CASTTQGWGTEAFF	TGTGCCAGCACTACACAGGGGTGGGGTACTGAAGCTTTCTTT
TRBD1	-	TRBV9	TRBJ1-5	CASSNRQGGQPQHF	TGTGCCAGCAGCAATCGACAGGGGGGCCAGCCCCAGCATTTT
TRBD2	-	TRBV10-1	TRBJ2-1	CASSGLAGDRLYNEQFF	TGCGCCAGCAGTGGACTAGCGGGGGACCGACTTTACAATGAGCAGTTCTTC
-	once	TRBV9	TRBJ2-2	CASSVANRDTGELFF	TGTGCCAGCAGCGTAGCTAACAGGGACACCGGGGAGCTGTTTTTT
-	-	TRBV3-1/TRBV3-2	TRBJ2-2	CASSHSRRRDGELFF	TGTGCCAGCAGCCATTCGCGACGGAGGGATGGGGAGCTGTTTTTT
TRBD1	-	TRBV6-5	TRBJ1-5	CASSRTGVSNQPQHF	TGTGCCAGCAGCCGGACAGGGGTTAGCAATCAGCCCCAGCATTTT
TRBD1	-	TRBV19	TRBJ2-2	CAVTAGQGNTGELFF	TGTGCCGTAACGGCCGGACAGGGGAACACCGGGGAGCTGTTTTTT
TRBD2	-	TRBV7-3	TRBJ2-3	CASSFRGSGGTDTQYF	TGTGCCAGCAGCTTCCGCGGTAGCGGGGGGACAGATACGCAGTATTTT